The rows below give T cell receptor beta chains drawn from one sample of a study of T cells after yellow fever vaccination. TCRdb used MiXCR to reprocess the 5' RACE reads, holding one entry per CDR3 protein. The data hold under 600,000 distinct CDR3 sequences, with roughly 13% observed a single time. This specimen consisted of PBMCs, obtained on the day of the yellow fever booster vaccination. The receptors were gathered from a man aged 30 to 45 who received the YFV17D yellow fever vaccine. The conserved cysteine and the conserved F or W are not part of the CDR3 here. A clone size is listed for some rows: how often the clone was seen (once, few, many), or a class if it is expanded.

CDR3 protein	J gene	V gene	clone size
ASSRAAPGVNTEAF	TRBJ1-1	TRBV18	-
AISEEMGNEQF	TRBJ2-1	TRBV10-3	few
ASSQEPASGYTDTQY	TRBJ2-3	TRBV4-3	-
ASSGTVVKDTQY	TRBJ2-3	TRBV5-1	many
ASSRWSGGQF	TRBJ2-1	TRBV14	-
AISANGANYEQY	TRBJ2-7	TRBV10-3	few
ASSGEIYNYGYT	TRBJ1-2	TRBV9	-
ASTVLGGEQF	TRBJ2-1	TRBV6-2/TRBV6-3	-
ASGFSQQGSEQY	TRBJ2-7	TRBV12-5	-
ASGLPLDIEQY	TRBJ2-3	TRBV12-5	-
ASSLPEIAGVDEQY	TRBJ2-7	TRBV7-2	-
ASSGSSGTGELF	TRBJ2-2	TRBV7-3	-
ASRSPGSNSPLH	TRBJ1-6	TRBV7-9	few
ATHGTSGPDTQY	TRBJ2-3	TRBV10-3	-
ASSLDWGNYEQY	TRBJ2-7	TRBV5-1	-
SARDYSHSTDTQY	TRBJ2-3	TRBV20-1	-
ASRPDRAPSYEQY	TRBJ2-7	TRBV12-3/TRBV12-4	-
ATSRDLVSGGVETQY	TRBJ2-5	TRBV15	-
AISGTGETQY	TRBJ2-5	TRBV10-3	few
SVSTGGWETQY	TRBJ2-5	TRBV29-1	few
ASRRDSNSPLH	TRBJ1-6	TRBV12-3/TRBV12-4	many
SARAVGRPETQY	TRBJ2-5	TRBV20-1	few
ASSQDRTYEQY	TRBJ2-7	TRBV4-3	few
ASSPTLGGAPYEQY	TRBJ2-7	TRBV28	few
ASSRDRVETQY	TRBJ2-5	TRBV7-2	-
ASNGGGTTDTQY	TRBJ2-3	TRBV7-3	-
ASSPGIYSSGANVLT	TRBJ2-6	TRBV7-2	-
AIRPREGLAGGPDEQF	TRBJ2-1	TRBV10-3	few
ASSGQGAQEQY	TRBJ2-7	TRBV7-9	few
ASSTMGQGLHEQY	TRBJ2-7	TRBV9	few
ASRRAGNNEQF	TRBJ2-1	TRBV4-3	few
ASSWGGPAYEKLF	TRBJ1-4	TRBV7-2	few
ASSPRPGGVSDTQY	TRBJ2-3	TRBV7-2	-
ASSYTGVRTDTQY	TRBJ2-3	TRBV6-5	few
ASSLAHRGSYEQY	TRBJ2-7	TRBV5-4	few
SATASGMSDTQY	TRBJ2-3	TRBV20-1	-
ATSRERQGNGQPQH	TRBJ1-5	TRBV15	-
ASSSAGQSYNEQF	TRBJ2-1	TRBV5-1	few
ASSQVGGGEAF	TRBJ1-1	TRBV3-1	few
SVSKVSGHNEQF	TRBJ2-1	TRBV29-1	-
SATGTKTQY	TRBJ2-5	TRBV20-1	-
ASSFGLEQPQH	TRBJ1-5	TRBV6-6	few
SARAGVAGELF	TRBJ2-2	TRBV20-1	few
AWVLTGDYGYT	TRBJ1-2	TRBV30	many
ASSLGTRADTQY	TRBJ2-3	TRBV28	-
ASSLETTTGELF	TRBJ2-2	TRBV5-4	-
ASSLGAELF	TRBJ1-4	TRBV5-1	many
ATKRALPVGEQF	TRBJ2-1	TRBV15	many
ASSSHASGEKLF	TRBJ1-4	TRBV7-2	few
ASSLRQGARDTEAF	TRBJ1-1	TRBV5-4	few